This paragraph covers one T cell receptor (beta chain) sequence. In the original processing: Researchers report that nucleated cell counts were estimated from reference gene primer amplification. The assay was immunoSEQ multiplex PCR, and TCRdb's table has in-frame clones only and misses some. The D gene and trimming were derived from the DNA, and the V and J assignments and clone size from that table. The data show 200,000 to 250,000 clones, approximately 91% seen once. These data come from a study of blood T cell repertoires in COVID-19. Study overall: COVID-19 samples from acute and convalescent phases originated in the United States, Italy and Spain. T cells, B-cell-depleted T cells, or PBMCs supplied cDNA or gDNA.

Germline assignment: CDR1 ENHRY and CDR2 SYGVKD. The germline V and J ends were trimmed by 4 bases and 10 bases, with 13 bases remaining between them. The CDR3 length is 12 residues. The TCR was taken from a woman between 55 and 75 years old with acute or convalescent COVID-19. This chain links TRBV10-3 with TRBJ1-1, with a tentative D call TRBD1 (6 bases). Specimen: peripheral blood. The CDR3 sequence is CAISGQGYGAFF. CDR3 nucleotides: TGTGCCATCAGTGGGCAGGGGTATGGAGCTTTCTTT.